The clone carrying this T cell receptor (beta chain) was observed a single time. Antigen unknown. A J-beta primer mix and a sample-barcoded 5' primer were used in a second PCR of about 6 to 12 cycles. A template-switch adaptor with 12 random nucleotides tagged each cDNA molecule. TCRdb re-analysed the 5' RACE reads in MiXCR, keeping a single row per CDR3 protein. The repertoire consists of 1.8 million or so distinct CDR3 sequences, with around 40% occurring once and the leading ten covering roughly 23%. This entry comes from a study of blood T cells in healthy people across ages. Study-wide results and caveats: TCR beta diversity, measured per million T cells, fell in a roughly linear way with age. Long-lived and aged donors differed, with more naive CD4+ cells and higher diversity in the long-lived.

The draw of peripheral blood yielded ten milliliters from each donor. The source material was blood. The sequence derives from a human donor in good health.

CDR3 loop: CAWSSGSETQYF. CDR3 nucleotides: TGTGCCTGGAGTTCAGGGTCAGAGACCCAGTACTTC. The chain uses TRBV30 and TRBJ2-5; TRBD1 is a possible D gene (5 bases). V was shortened by 2 bases and J by 4 bases, with 8 bases between the two germline ends. From germline, CDR1 is GTSNPN and CDR2 SVGIG (reference sequence). CDR3 size: 12 residues.